This T cell receptor beta chain is drawn from a study of OX40 agonist ivuxolimab in advanced cancers. Study overall: Prior anti-PD-1, anti-PD-L1 or anti-CTLA-4 therapy did not bar entry, and 40% had some. Study observations and caveats: Partial responders at 0.1-3.0 mg/kg had among the lowest clonal expansion.

TCRdb's table, derived via immunoSEQ multiplex PCR, lists solely in-frame clones and lacks some. The sample includes 10,000 to 15,000 clones, about two thirds of them seen just once. The CDR3 is 18 residues long. The V segment lost 4 bases and the J segment 0 bases; nucleotides outside the gene matches: 15. The germline V gene encodes CDR1 MGHRA and CDR2 YSYEKL. A remark on this clone: The antigen remains undetermined.

The input for sequencing was CD4+ or CD8+ T cells sorted from blood, taken in a trial of the OX40 agonist ivuxolimab. The sequence was collected from an adult with an advanced solid tumor such as melanoma, head and neck, liver or kidney cancer. The rearrangement uses TRBV4-1 and TRBJ2-7; 7 positions agree with TRBD2. CDR3 loop: CASSPGGGGTGSSYEQYF. The DNA for the CDR3 is TGCGCCAGCAGCCCGGGGGGTGGAGGGACTGGGAGCTCCTACGAGCAGTACTTC.